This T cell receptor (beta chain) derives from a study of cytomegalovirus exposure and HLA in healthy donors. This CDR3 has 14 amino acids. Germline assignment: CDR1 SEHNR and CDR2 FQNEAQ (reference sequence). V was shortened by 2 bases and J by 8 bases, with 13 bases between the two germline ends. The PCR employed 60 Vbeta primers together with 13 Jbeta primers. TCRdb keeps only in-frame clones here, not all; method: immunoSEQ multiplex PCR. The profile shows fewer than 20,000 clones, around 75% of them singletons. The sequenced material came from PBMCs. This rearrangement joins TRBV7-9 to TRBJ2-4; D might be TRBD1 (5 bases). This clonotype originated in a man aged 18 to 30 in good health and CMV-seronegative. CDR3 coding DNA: TGTGCCAGCAGCTTATTTTCAGGGAAGGACATTCAGTACTTC. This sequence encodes CASSLFSGKDIQYF.